The clone carrying this TCR beta chain showed up just a few times. This sample was included in a study of molecular identifiers for immune sequencing clone quantification. The germline gives CDR1 SGHVS, CDR2 FNYEAQ. The CDR3 has 16 amino acids. Germline trimming cut 5 bases from V and 2 bases from J; bases unmatched to any gene: 9. From the PCR reads, TCRdb called clonotypes with MiXCR, one entry per CDR3 protein. The table lists over 600,000 distinct CDR3 sequences, less than 20% of them singletons. The sequenced sample was naive CD8+ T cells from blood, with Jurkat cell RNA spiked in. Subset of the sample: FACS-sorted CD8+CD4-CCR7+CD45RA+ naive T cells. This chain links TRBV7-6 with TRBJ2-1; 7 bases fit TRBD2. This TCR came from a human donor in good health. Some libraries in this study had Jurkat cell RNA spiked in. The CDR3 is CASSPGGEGPYNEQFF. CDR3 nucleotide sequence: TGTGCCAGCAGCCCTGGGGGGGAGGGCCCCTACAATGAGCAGTTCTTC.